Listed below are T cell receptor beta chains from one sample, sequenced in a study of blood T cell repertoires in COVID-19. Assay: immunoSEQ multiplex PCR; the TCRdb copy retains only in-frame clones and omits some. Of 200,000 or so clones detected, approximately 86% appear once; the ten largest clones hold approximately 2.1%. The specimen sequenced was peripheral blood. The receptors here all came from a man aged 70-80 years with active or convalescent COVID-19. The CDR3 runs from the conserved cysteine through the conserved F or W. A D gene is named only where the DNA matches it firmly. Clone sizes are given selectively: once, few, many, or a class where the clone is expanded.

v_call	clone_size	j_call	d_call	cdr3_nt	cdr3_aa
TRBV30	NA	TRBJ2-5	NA	TGTGCCTGGAGTGGGGAAGGGAGGCGGGTAGAGACCCAGTACTTC	CAWSGEGRRVETQYF
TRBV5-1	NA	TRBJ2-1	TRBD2	TGCGCCAGCAGCCTCGGGGGGTACAATGAGCAGTTCTTC	CASSLGGYNEQFF
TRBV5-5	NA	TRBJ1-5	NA	TGTGCCAGCAGCTTGGGACAGAATCAGCCCCAGCATTTT	CASSLGQNQPQHF
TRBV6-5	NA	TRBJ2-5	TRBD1	TGTGCCAGCAGTTACTCGAGGGACAGGGAGACCCAGTACTTC	CASSYSRDRETQYF
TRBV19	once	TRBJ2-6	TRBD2	TGTGCCAGTAGTATCAGGGGACTAGCGGGAGGAGGTGGGGCCAACGTCCTGACTTTC	CASSIRGLAGGGGANVLTF
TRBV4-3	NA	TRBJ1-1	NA	TGCGCCAGCAGCCAAGATCGAACTGCCGCTTTCTTT	CASSQDRTAAFF
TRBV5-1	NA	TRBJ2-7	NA	TGCGCCAGCAGCTTTGGGCAGGGGATCTACGAGCAGTACTTC	CASSFGQGIYEQYF
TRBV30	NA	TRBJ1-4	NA	TGTGCCTGGAGTAGCAACGGTCAGGGAATTGAAAAACTGTTTTTT	CAWSSNGQGIEKLFF
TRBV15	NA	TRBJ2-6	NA	TGTGCCACCAGCAGCGGGGGTGAGGGGTCTGGGGCCAACGTCCTGACTTTC	CATSSGGEGSGANVLTF
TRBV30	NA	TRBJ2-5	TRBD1	TGTGCCTGGGACAGGGCTCAAGAGACCCAGTACTTC	CAWDRAQETQYF
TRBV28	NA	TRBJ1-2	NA	TGTGCCAGCACCCATGGCCAGGGGAACTATGGCTACACCTTC	CASTHGQGNYGYTF
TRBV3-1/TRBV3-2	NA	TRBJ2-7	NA	TGTGCCAGCAGCCAAGTGGGGACTCTCGAGCAGTACTTC	CASSQVGTLEQYF
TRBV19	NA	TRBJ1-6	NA	TGTGCCAGTAGTATAACGAGGACGGGGAGCTCCTATAATTCACCCCTCCACTTT	CASSITRTGSSYNSPLHF
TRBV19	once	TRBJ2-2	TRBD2	TGTGCCAGTAGTCTTAGCGGGAGGGTCTCCGGGGAGCTGTTTTTT	CASSLSGRVSGELFF
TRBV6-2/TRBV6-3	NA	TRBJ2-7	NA	TGTGCCAGCAGTTACGGCGGACTTGTCAACTACGAGCAGTACTTC	CASSYGGLVNYEQYF
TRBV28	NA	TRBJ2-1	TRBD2	TGTGCCAGCACCAAGACTAGCGGGAGGGGTAATGAGCAGTTCTTC	CASTKTSGRGNEQFF
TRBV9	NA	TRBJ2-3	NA	TGTGCCAGCAGCGCCCTAGTCCCAGATACGCAGTATTTT	CASSALVPDTQYF
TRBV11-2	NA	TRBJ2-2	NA	TGTGCCAGTCTCGCGGGGAACACCGGGGAGCTGTTTTTT	CASLAGNTGELFF
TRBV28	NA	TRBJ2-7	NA	TGTGCCAGCAAACGGCAGGGGAACTACGAGCAGTACTTC	CASKRQGNYEQYF
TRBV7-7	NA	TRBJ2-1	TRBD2	TGTGCCAGCAGCATAGGGACTAGCGGGAGTGATGAGCAGTTCTTC	CASSIGTSGSDEQFF
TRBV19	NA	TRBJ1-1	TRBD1	TGTGCCAGTAGTTTTGGGACAGGGGGCACTGAAGCTTTCTTT	CASSFGTGGTEAFF
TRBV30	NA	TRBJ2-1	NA	TGTGCCTGGAGTCTAGGCTCGGTCAATGAGCAGTTCTTC	CAWSLGSVNEQFF
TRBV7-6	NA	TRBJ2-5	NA	TGTGCCAGCAGCTTTGCAGGGATCCAAGAGACCCAGTACTTC	CASSFAGIQETQYF
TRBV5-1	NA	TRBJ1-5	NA	TGCGCCAGCAGCTTGGAAGGGGGACCTCATCAGCCCCAGCATTTT	CASSLEGGPHQPQHF
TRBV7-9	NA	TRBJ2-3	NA	TGTGCCAGCAGCCCGACAGAGGTCGGCACAGATACGCAGTATTTT	CASSPTEVGTDTQYF
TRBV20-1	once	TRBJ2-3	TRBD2	TGCAGTGCTAGTACAGCGGGAGGGCGAGTGGATACGCAGTATTTT	CSASTAGGRVDTQYF
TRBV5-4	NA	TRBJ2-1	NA	TGTGCCAGCAGCTTGGGACGGAGCTCCTACAATGAGCAGTTCTTC	CASSLGRSSYNEQFF
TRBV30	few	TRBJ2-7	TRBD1	TGTGCCTGGATGGGACAGGGGGCTCGTTACGAGCAGTACTTC	CAWMGQGARYEQYF
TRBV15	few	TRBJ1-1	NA	TGTGCCACCAGCATAAGACAGCTGAACACTGAAGCTTTCTTT	CATSIRQLNTEAFF
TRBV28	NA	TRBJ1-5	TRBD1	TGTGCCAGCAGCCAACAGGGGTTCCCGAATCAGCCCCAGCATTTT	CASSQQGFPNQPQHF
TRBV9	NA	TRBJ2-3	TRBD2	TGTGCCAGCAGCGCGGGACTAGCGGGGGGCGTTGCGGATACGCAGTATTTT	CASSAGLAGGVADTQYF
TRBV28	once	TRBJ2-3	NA	TGTGCCAGTATGACAGGATACACAGATACGCAGTATTTT	CASMTGYTDTQYF
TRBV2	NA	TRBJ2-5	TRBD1	TGTGCCAGCAGCGTAGACAGGGTGCGAGAGACCCAGTACTTC	CASSVDRVRETQYF
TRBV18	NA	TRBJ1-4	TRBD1	TGTGCCAGCTCACCACGGGGACAGGGGGGTGAAAAACTGTTTTTT	CASSPRGQGGEKLFF
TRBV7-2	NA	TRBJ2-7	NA	TGTGCCAGCAGCCCCGCAGAGGGCTCCTACGAGCAGTACTTC	CASSPAEGSYEQYF
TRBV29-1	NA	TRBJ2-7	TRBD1	TGCAGCGTTAAACTGACAGGGGGCGTTTTCGGGCAGTACTTC	CSVKLTGGVFGQYF
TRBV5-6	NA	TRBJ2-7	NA	TGTGCCAGCAGCTCGCGATGGGAGCAGTACTTC	CASSSRWEQYF
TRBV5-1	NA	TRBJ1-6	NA	TGCGCCAGCAGGACGACAGTGTATGATTCACCCCTCCACTTT	CASRTTVYDSPLHF
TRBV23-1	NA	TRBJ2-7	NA	TGCGCCAGCATCGGGTATTCCTACGAGCAGTACTTC	CASIGYSYEQYF
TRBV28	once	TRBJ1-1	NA	TGTGCCAGCAGTCTGACACTGAACACTGAAGCTTTCTTT	CASSLTLNTEAFF
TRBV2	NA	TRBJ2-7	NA	TGTGCCAGCCGGGACTTTACCTCCTACGAGCAGTACTTC	CASRDFTSYEQYF
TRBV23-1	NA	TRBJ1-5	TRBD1	TGCGCCAGCAGTCGGACGGAGGACAGGGACTTACAGCCCCAGCATTTT	CASSRTEDRDLQPQHF
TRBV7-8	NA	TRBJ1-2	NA	TGTGCCAGCAGCCCCCCGCCAACAGGGACCTATGGCTACACCTTC	CASSPPPTGTYGYTF
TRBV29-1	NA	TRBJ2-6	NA	TGCAGCGTTGGTCAGGGCTCTGGGGCCAACGTCCTGACTTTC	CSVGQGSGANVLTF
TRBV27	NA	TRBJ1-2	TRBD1	TGTGCCAGCCATAAGACAGGGGGCTATGGCTACACCTTC	CASHKTGGYGYTF